Following are 14 T cell receptor beta chains from one sample sequenced in a study of blood T cell repertoires in COVID-19 (dated by TCRdb to about 2020). The library relied on the immunoSEQ multiplex PCR assay. Imported from immuneACCESS, the table was reduced by TCRdb to in-frame sequences with V and J called. These copies leave out some clones; in studies compared against another copy, an unresolved V gene accounts for under half, and the cause of the remainder is not known. Present in this sample are some 30,000 clones, 89% of which were seen just once. Over 25% of the sample rests with the top ten. The sample was peripheral blood. The receptors originated from an elderly man with acute or convalescent COVID-19.

The chain couples TRBV27 to TRBJ2-3; D unresolved. The CDR3 totals 17 residues. The germline gives CDR1 MNHEY, CDR2 SMNVEV (reference sequence). V lost 4 bases and J lost 0, with 17 bases in between. In DNA form, the CDR3 reads TGTGCCAGCAGTTCATTCTTTCCAGGCCCTAGCACAGATACGCAGTATTTT. This sequence encodes CASSSFFPGPSTDTQYF.

The gene calls are TRBV12-2 and TRBJ1-2; TRBD1 is the table's D call, not checked against the DNA. TRBV12-2 is designated a pseudogene. This CDR3 spans 18 amino acids. The CDR3 DNA sequence: TGTGCAAGTCGCTTAGTGGACAGCCGAGTTAGTCGTAACTATGGCTACACCTTC. Translating it yields CASRLVDSRVSRNYGYTF.

This chain joins TRBV11-2 and TRBJ1-1; D ambiguous. Germline values: CDR1 SGHAT, CDR2 FQNNGV. V was clipped by 3 bases and J by 6 bases, with 5 bases between them. The CDR3 totals 11 residues. CDR3 DNA sequence: TGTGCCAGCAGCTTCTTTTCTGAAGCTTTCTTT. Protein sequence: CASSFFSEAFF.

The rearrangement uses TRBV7-2 and TRBJ2-5, with 12 positions matching TRBD1. The CDR3 sequence is 16 residues long. In germline, CDR1 is SGHTA, CDR2 FQGNSA. J lost 7 bases, V lost 5 bases, and 11 bases had no gene match. The CDR3 is CASSATGTGGRGTQYF. The CDR3 DNA is TGTGCCAGCAGCGCCACCGGGACAGGGGGCCGGGGGACCCAGTACTTC.

The CDR3 DNA reads as TGTGCCAGCAGCTTACCCACGAGGGACTGGTCGAACACCGGGGAGCTGTTTTTT. Translated, it gives CASSLPTRDWSNTGELFF. This sequence joins TRBV7-9 and TRBJ2-2, with D possibly TRBD2 on 6 matching bases. CDR3 length: 18 amino acids. V was clipped by 2 bases and J by 0 bases, with 16 bases between them. The germline CDR1 and CDR2 sequences are SEHNR and FQNEAQ (reference sequence).

The table lists this clone with a few counts. The chain recombines TRBV4-1 with TRBJ2-2, with D maybe TRBD2 (5 bases). From germline, CDR1 is MGHRA and CDR2 YSYEKL. V gave up 0 bases and J gave up 2 bases, with 13 bases separating them. The CDR3 totals 17 residues. In DNA form, the CDR3 reads TGCGCCAGCAGCCAAGAGTCCGTACGGGGAAACACCGGGGAGCTGTTTTTT. Translated, it gives CASSQESVRGNTGELFF.

The chain links TRBV7-8 to TRBJ2-1, with 7 nucleotides matching TRBD1. CDR3 size: 16 residues. Germline V gene data show CDR1 as SGHVS and CDR2 as FQNEAQ. V dropped 1 base and J dropped 1; count of bases not matched to a gene: 4. This CDR3 is CASSLGDRASYNEQFF. The CDR3 DNA sequence: TGTGCCAGCAGCTTAGGCGACAGGGCATCCTACAATGAGCAGTTCTTC.

This chain links TRBV5-1 with TRBJ2-5; possibly TRBD2 for D (6 bases). The CDR3 is made up of 13 amino acids. Germline CDR1 reads SGHRS; CDR2 reads YFSETQ. With 2 bases removed from V and 5 bases from J, the gap between germline ends came to 10 bases. The CDR3 DNA sequence: TGCGCCAGCAGCTTCGGGAGCTCCGAGACCCAGTACTTC. It codes for CASSFGSSETQYF. Full variable domain (remainder filled in from reference TRBV5-1 and TRBJ2-5): KAGVTQTPRYLIKTRGQQVTLSCSPISGHRSVSWYQQTPGQGLQFLFEYFSETQRNKGNFPGRFSGRQFSNSRSEMNVSTLELGDSALYLCASSFGSSETQYFGPGTRLLVL.

This rearrangement joins TRBV6-6 to TRBJ1-1; TRBD1 matches 9 bases. Trimming at V came to 5 bases and at J to 0 bases, leaving 10 bases not matched to a gene. In germline, CDR1 is MNHNY, CDR2 SVGAGI (reference sequence). The CDR3 loop spans 17 amino acids. The CDR3 DNA is TGTGCCAGCAGTCGTACACAGGGGGCGAGAATGAACACTGAAGCTTTCTTT. Its protein product is CASSRTQGARMNTEAFF.

The V gene is TRBV29-1, the J gene TRBJ2-1; the match to TRBD2 covers 8 bases. Trimming removed 2 bases from V and 3 bases from J; junction bases left unmatched: 3. This CDR3 has 14 amino acids. The V gene's germline CDR1 is SQVTM and CDR2 ANQGSEA. The CDR3 bases are TGCAGCGTTGAACGGGGGGGGTTCTACAATGAGCAGTTCTTC. It codes for CSVERGGFYNEQFF.

The CDR3 DNA reads TGTGCCAGCAGCTTAGAACACAGGACAACGAACGAGCAGTACTTC. Translated: CASSLEHRTTNEQYF. The chain carries TRBV7-2 and TRBJ2-7, with a weak D call TRBD1 (5 bases). The CDR3 contains 15 residues. The V gene lost 1 base and the J gene lost 5 bases, with 15 bases spanning the gap. CDR1 is SGHTA and CDR2 is FQGNSA in the germline V gene. Full variable domain (missing parts from reference TRBV7-2 and TRBJ2-7): GAGVSQSPSNKVTEKGKDVELRCDPISGHTALYWYRQSLGQGLEFLIYFQGNSAPDKSGLPSDRFSAERTGGSVSTLTIQRTQQEDSAVYLCASSLEHRTTNEQYFGPGTRLTVT.

The chain links TRBV11-2 to TRBJ2-7, with 7 nucleotides matching TRBD1. Germline V gives CDR1 SGHAT, CDR2 FQNNGV. Germline trimming cut 2 bases from V and 0 bases from J; bases unmatched to any gene: 10. The CDR3 has 17 amino acids. The CDR3, as DNA: TGTGCCAGCAGCTTAAAGTCTGAGGGGGCCTACTCCTACGAGCAGTACTTC. This sequence encodes CASSLKSEGAYSYEQYF.

The chain couples TRBV15 to TRBJ2-7, with D perhaps TRBD1 (5 bases). V was shortened by 3 bases and J by 5 bases, with 14 bases between the two germline ends. The CDR3 has 14 amino acids. The germline V gene has CDR1 LNHNV and CDR2 YYDKDF (reference sequence). The CDR3 sequence: CATSSDQGFHEQYF. CDR3 nucleotides: TGTGCCACCAGCAGTGATCAGGGATTCCACGAGCAGTACTTC.

This clone has just one count. The chain is built from TRBV4-2 and TRBJ2-7, with D possibly TRBD1 on 6 matching bases. Germline V gene sequence: CDR1 LGHNA, CDR2 YNFKEQ. CDR3 size: 15 residues. The V end lost 1 base, the J end lost 0 bases, and 10 bases lay between the germline ends. The CDR3 nucleotides are TGTGCCAGCAGCCAAGTTAGGGGGTCCTCCTACGAGCAGTACTTC. This sequence encodes CASSQVRGSSYEQYF.